These T cell receptor beta chains were read from a single sample in a study of shared clonotypes between healthy human individuals. Some clones are missing from TCRdb's copy, which holds only in-frame ones; the method was immunoSEQ multiplex PCR. The sample records about 2.4 million clones, around nine tenths being singletons. The sample taken for sequencing was naive CD4+ T cells sorted from blood. The receptors here all came from a man aged 18 to 29 in good health. CDR3s include the opening cysteine and the closing phenylalanine or tryptophan. D genes are given only for firm matches.

TRBV10-3,-,CAISESDYEQYF
TRBV27,TRBD1,CASSLYSRDSGAFF
TRBV6-1,TRBD1,CASSTQGSSGNTIYF
TRBV6-1,-,CASSLQYNEQFF
TRBV6-6,-,CASNKGIYSNQPQHF
TRBV28,TRBD2,CASSPSAGVGSYNEQFF
TRBV9,-,CASSVGVDSNYGYTF
TRBV15,TRBD1,CATRDRGNTQYF
TRBV15,TRBD1,CATSRDTGTGVEQYF
TRBV18,-,CASSRDLELEAFF
TRBV5-1,TRBD2,CASSKPLAGGFNEQFF
TRBV5-4,TRBD2,CASSLGTSGANEQFF
TRBV19,-,CASSIQNGAYEQYF
TRBV7-9,-,CASSLFGPPPIGYTF
TRBV27,-,CASSFRHKVNGYTF
TRBV6-7,-,CASSYVEPRNQPQHF
TRBV2,TRBD1,CASSAQGEVTEAFF
TRBV5-4,TRBD2,CASSPSGGANEQFF
TRBV5-1,TRBD1,CASSGGTGTTGELFF
TRBV18,-,CASSPTEGSPLHF
TRBV2,-,CASSEALREETQYF
TRBV6-1,-,CASRQAGRSTEAFF
TRBV7-2,TRBD2,CASSLILSGSSYNEQFF
TRBV4-1,-,CASSRVLGQGYTF
TRBV10-3,TRBD1,CAISESGTVRSPLHF
TRBV5-4,-,CASSFSGTENEKLFF
TRBV6-5,-,CASSRSPETQYF
TRBV9,-,CASQRTQNTGELFF
TRBV11-2,-,CASSLNFVGELFF
TRBV11-2,-,CASSPGGKLYEQYF
TRBV29-1,-,CSAGGPYEQYF
TRBV18,-,CASSPPNGGNTIYF
TRBV5-1,TRBD1,CASSPEGTGVHEQYF
TRBV7-2,-,CASSLGASSYNEQFF
TRBV19,TRBD1,CASKLAGTEINQPQHF
TRBV28,-,CASIHPGSTDTQYF
TRBV6-6,-,CASSQTGYGYTF
TRBV9,-,CASSVSGRRTDTQYF
TRBV6-6,TRBD2,CASRDYTDTQYF
TRBV7-9,-,CASSLELPGELFF
TRBV27,TRBD1,CASSARQGPYNSPLHF
TRBV28,TRBD2,CASSSRTSGTRQDTQYF
TRBV5-1,-,CASSSELGGRTEAFF